The sequence of this T cell receptor beta chain was determined in a study of technical replicates of blood from several donors. Sequencing was performed with immunoSEQ multiplex PCR; in TCRdb, only in-frame clones are kept and a portion is missing. Seen here are more than 65,000 clones, roughly 91% observed once, and the top ten hold around 0.42%. Germline V gives CDR1 SGDLS, CDR2 YYNGEE. The CDR3 has 16 residues. The J segment lost 5 bases and the V segment lost 4 bases, leaving 7 bases of the junction unmatched. This receptor was taken from a human donor in good health. The sequencing sample was made of T cells isolated from PBMCs. This rearrangement joins TRBV9 to TRBJ2-1; TRBD2 matches 12 bases. The CDR3 is CASSIGLAGQNNEQFF. The CDR3 coding sequence is TGTGCCAGCAGCATCGGACTAGCGGGACAGAACAATGAGCAGTTCTTC.